The subject of this entry is one TCR beta chain. This clone appeared a few times. Its recognized antigen is unknown. There are no base qualities to consult, and no much larger clone falls within one base. This specimen belongs to a study of blood T cell repertoires in COVID-19 (dated by TCRdb to the early 2020s). General notes on the study: Samples covering the acute and convalescent phases of COVID-19 were provided by collaborators in the United States, Italy and Spain. Where available, HLA class I and class II types were obtained from metadata supplied by the sample provider rather than from assay-based typing. The material from the prospective study consisted of cDNA or gDNA derived from T cells, B-cell-depleted T cells, or PBMCs. Deeply sampled blood TCRbeta repertoires from subjects exposed to, actively infected with, or recovered from COVID-19 were included in the dataset. Sample metadata almost always included a de-identified subject ID, COVID-19 status, age in years and sex. Samples were obtained from the ongoing ImmuneRACE study (first 160 participants) and from roughly 1,300 subjects provided by 6 global collaborators. The repertoires were released in a freely available public database intended as a resource for research on the immune response to SARS-CoV-2.

Summary of the overall study and its limitations: Clinical and demographic metadata were provided uncurated, with the amount varying by source and participant.

Each collaborating institution followed its own protocols to collect whole blood in K2EDTA tubes. For TCRbeta analysis, collaborators shipped samples in one of three forms: frozen whole blood, isolated PBMCs, or DNA extracted from either of those sample types. TCRbeta CDR3 regions were amplified from genomic DNA using the immunoSEQ Assay, a bias-controlled multiplex PCR. The authors' analysis ran thus. Nucleated cell counts per sample were estimated from amplification of reference gene primers within the assay. To quantify the absolute abundance of each unique TCRbeta CDR3 rearrangement, sequence reads were collapsed and filtered. For each sample, productive Simpson clonality was calculated by taking the square root of Simpson's diversity index across productive rearrangements. Imported from immuneACCESS, the table was reduced by TCRdb to in-frame sequences with V and J called. These copies leave out some clones; in studies compared against another copy, an unresolved V gene accounts for under half, and the cause of the remainder is not known. V, J and clone size are those of that table, while D and trimming were read from the DNA. Present in this sample are about 200,000 clones, less than 90% of which were seen just once. 0.6% to 1% of the sample rests with the top ten.

The TCR sequence derives from a woman aged 70-85 years with acute or convalescent COVID-19. The material sequenced was peripheral blood.

The nucleotides read TGTGCCAGCAGCCGTGGACAGGGGGCATCCTACGAGCAGTACTTC. It translates as CASSRGQGASYEQYF. The chain is made from TRBV4-2 and TRBJ2-7, with 11 bases matching TRBD1. CDR1 and CDR2 are read off the germline V gene as LGHNA and YNFKEQ. Unmatched junction bases come to 3, with V trimmed by 4 bases and J by 1 base. CDR3 length: 15 amino acids, cysteine to phenylalanine. CDR3 DNA is the only sequence kept; it has 45 bases, read in frame from the first base.